The source of this T cell receptor beta chain is a study of T cells in Graves' hyperthyroidism and ophthalmopathy. General observations from the study: Blood also held most thyroid clonotypes expanded beyond 0.001.

Per germline, CDR1 MNHEY and CDR2 SVGEGT. The CDR3 has 12 amino acids. Deletions cut 7 bases from V and 2 bases from J, with 9 bases between. Diagnostic decisions used clinical symptoms, serum thyroxine and TRAb, thyroid ultrasound and orbital computed tomography. Of note for this clonotype: Its antigen is undetermined.

RNA transcripts yielded amplified TCR beta CDR3 regions. With the HTBI primer set, the TCR CDR3 went through a first round of RT-PCR. TCRdb used MiXCR to reprocess the multiplex PCR reads, holding one entry per CDR3 protein. The table records 200,000 to 250,000 distinct CDR3 sequences, about 24% of them present only once. The sequencing sample was made of blood. The genes are TRBV6-2 or TRBV6-3 and TRBJ2-7; D is undetermined. The receptor's source is a middle-aged woman with Graves' ophthalmopathy. The CDR3 is CASMSPAYEQYF. In nucleotides, the CDR3 is TGTGCCAGCATGTCCCCCGCCTACGAGCAGTACTTC.